This T cell receptor (beta chain) originates from a study of metastatic and nonmetastatic thyroid tumors. Per the original data handling: Across clinicopathological groups, CDR3 differences served as the basis for building a distant-metastasis classifier for papillary thyroid cancer. MiXCR re-clonotyped the PCR reads for TCRdb. These V and J calls are TCRdb output, not the study's own analysis. In the table there are 13,000 to 15,000 clones, less than 30% of which are singletons. This clone was detected ten times or more. A single base separates this from a much larger clone, so it may be a read error. The same CDR3 can be traced to other DNA sequences in this sample. Until they underwent thyroid surgery, no patient had received any treatment. This TCR came from a female donor with papillary thyroid cancer or a benign thyroid nodule (not recorded which). Some clones in this sample may be carry-over from other donors' samples. Sequenced material: tumor tissue.

CDR3 nucleotide sequence: TGTGCCGGCAGAGGGGCAAGTAGCAATCAGCCCCAGCATTTT. Protein: CAGRGASSNQPQHF. The chain employs TRBV27 and TRBJ1-5; maybe TRBD1 (5 bases). The CDR3 totals 14 residues. Germline V lookup: CDR1 MNHEY, CDR2 SMNVEV (reference sequence).